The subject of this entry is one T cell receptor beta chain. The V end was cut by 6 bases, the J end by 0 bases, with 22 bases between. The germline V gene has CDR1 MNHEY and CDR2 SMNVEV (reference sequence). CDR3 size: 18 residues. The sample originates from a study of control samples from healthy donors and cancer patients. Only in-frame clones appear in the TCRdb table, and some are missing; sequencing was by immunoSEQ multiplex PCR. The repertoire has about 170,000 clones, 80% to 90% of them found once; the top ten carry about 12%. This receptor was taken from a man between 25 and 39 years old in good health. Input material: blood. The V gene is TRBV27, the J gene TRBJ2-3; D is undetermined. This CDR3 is CASSRSLRNGPSTDTQYF. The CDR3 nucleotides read TGTGCCAGCAGCCGCAGCCTGAGGAACGGACCTAGCACAGATACGCAGTATTTT.